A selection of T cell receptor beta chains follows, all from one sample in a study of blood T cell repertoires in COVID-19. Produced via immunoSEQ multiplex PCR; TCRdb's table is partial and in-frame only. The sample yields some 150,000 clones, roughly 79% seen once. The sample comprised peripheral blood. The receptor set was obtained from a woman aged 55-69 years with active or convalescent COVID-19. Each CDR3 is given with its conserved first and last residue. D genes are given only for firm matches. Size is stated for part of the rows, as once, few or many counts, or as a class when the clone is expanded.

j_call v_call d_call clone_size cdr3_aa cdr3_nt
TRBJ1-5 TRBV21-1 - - CASSRGTGYQPQHF TGTGCCAGCAGCAGAGGGACAGGGTATCAGCCCCAGCATTTT
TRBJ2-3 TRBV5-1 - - CASSLRPLATDTQYF TGCGCCAGCAGCTTGCGCCCACTAGCTACAGATACGCAGTATTTT
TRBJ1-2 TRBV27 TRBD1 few CASSDRGIYGYTF TGTGCCAGCAGTGACAGGGGGATCTATGGCTACACCTTC
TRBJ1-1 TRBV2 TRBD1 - CASREQGLNTEAFF TGTGCCAGCAGAGAACAGGGGCTTAACACTGAAGCTTTCTTT
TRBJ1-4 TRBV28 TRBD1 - CASRPGTGRREKLFF TGTGCCAGCAGACCGGGGACAGGGAGGCGTGAAAAACTGTTTTTT
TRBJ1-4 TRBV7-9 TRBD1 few CASSRTGDPTNEKLFF TGTGCCAGCAGCCGGACAGGGGATCCAACTAATGAAAAACTGTTTTTT
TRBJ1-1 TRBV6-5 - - CASSPRGDTEAFF TGTGCCAGCAGTCCCCGGGGGGATACTGAAGCTTTCTTT
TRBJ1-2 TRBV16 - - CASSQSENYGYTF TGTGCCAGCAGCCAATCCGAGAACTATGGCTACACCTTC
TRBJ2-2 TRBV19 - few CASTRDFTYRELFF TGTGCCAGTACTAGGGACTTCACATACCGGGAGCTGTTTTTT
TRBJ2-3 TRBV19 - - CASSSGDITDTQYF TGTGCCAGTAGTTCCGGGGACATCACAGATACGCAGTATTTT
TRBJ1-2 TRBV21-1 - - CASSISRGINYGYTF TGTGCCAGCAGCATCTCTCGCGGAATTAACTATGGCTACACCTTC
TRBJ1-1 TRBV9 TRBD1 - CASNGKDRVDTEAFF TGTGCCAGCAACGGTAAGGACAGGGTAGACACTGAAGCTTTCTTT
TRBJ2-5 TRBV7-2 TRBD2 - CASRRGWQETQYF TGTGCCTCCAGGCGGGGGTGGCAAGAGACCCAGTACTTC
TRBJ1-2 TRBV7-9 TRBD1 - CASSLGQGSRYGYTF TGTGCCAGCAGCCTGGGACAGGGTTCGCGCTATGGCTACACCTTC
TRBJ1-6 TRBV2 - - CASSAHREGNSPLHF TGTGCCAGCAGTGCCCACAGGGAGGGGAATTCACCCCTCCACTTT
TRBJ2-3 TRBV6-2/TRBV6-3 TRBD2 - CASSYSGLADSTDTQYF TGTGCCAGCAGTTATTCGGGACTAGCGGACTCCACAGATACGCAGTATTTT
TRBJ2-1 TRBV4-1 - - CASSRQVLGQYYNEQFF TGCGCCAGCAGCCGACAAGTTTTAGGACAGTACTACAATGAGCAGTTCTTC
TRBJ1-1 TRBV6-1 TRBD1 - CASSEGTGFAEAFF TGTGCCAGCAGTGAAGGGACAGGGTTCGCTGAAGCTTTCTTT
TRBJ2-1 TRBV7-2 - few CASSLARDPYYNEQFF TGTGCCAGCAGCTTAGCGCGGGACCCATACTACAATGAGCAGTTCTTC
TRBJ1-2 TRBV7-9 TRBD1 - CASSLGSGQGAEGYTF TGTGCCAGCAGCTTAGGTTCGGGACAGGGGGCGGAGGGCTACACCTTC
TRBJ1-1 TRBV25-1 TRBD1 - CASSVGTGGTNTEAFF TGTGCCAGCAGTGTCGGGACAGGGGGGACGAACACTGAAGCTTTCTTT
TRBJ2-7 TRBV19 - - CATWAGDSYEQYF TGTGCCACCTGGGCAGGGGACTCCTACGAGCAGTACTTC
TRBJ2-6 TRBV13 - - CASSREIGWRTLGANVLTF TGTGCCAGCAGCAGGGAGATTGGGTGGCGAACTCTGGGGGCCAACGTCCTGACTTTC
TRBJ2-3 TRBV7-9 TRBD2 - CASRSVSRGGDTQYF TGTGCCAGCAGATCAGTAAGCCGGGGGGGAGATACGCAGTATTTT
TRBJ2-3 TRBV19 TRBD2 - CASSNPLSAGGFGDTQYF TGTGCCAGTTCTAATCCCTTAAGCGCGGGAGGGTTCGGAGATACGCAGTATTTT
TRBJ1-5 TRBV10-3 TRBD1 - CAISLTGASNQPQHF TGTGCCATCAGTCTGACAGGGGCGAGCAATCAGCCCCAGCATTTT
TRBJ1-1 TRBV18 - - CASSAYEGTEAFF TGTGCCAGCTCGGCGTACGAGGGCACTGAAGCTTTCTTT
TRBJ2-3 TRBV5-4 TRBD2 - CASSLGTRIRVDTQYF TGTGCCAGCAGCTTAGGGACTAGGATTAGGGTGGATACGCAGTATTTT
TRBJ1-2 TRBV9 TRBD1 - CASSVGGRRTGGNYGYTF TGTGCCAGCAGCGTAGGTGGAAGGAGAACAGGGGGTAACTATGGCTACACCTTC
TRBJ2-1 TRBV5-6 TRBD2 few CASTGSIAGGVNEQFF TGTGCCAGCACCGGAAGCATAGCGGGGGGAGTCAATGAGCAGTTCTTC
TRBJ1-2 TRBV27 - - CASSLQPGNGYTF TGTGCCAGCAGTTTACAACCGGGAAATGGCTACACCTTC
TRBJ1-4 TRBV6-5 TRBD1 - CASRYTGANEKLFF TGTGCCAGCAGGTATACAGGGGCTAATGAAAAACTGTTTTTT
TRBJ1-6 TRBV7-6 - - CASSLGRGANSPLHF TGTGCCAGCAGCTTAGGGCGGGGGGCGAATTCACCCCTCCACTTT
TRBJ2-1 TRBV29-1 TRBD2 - CSVEWGGPSSYNEQFF TGCAGCGTTGAATGGGGAGGGCCGAGCTCCTACAATGAGCAGTTCTTC
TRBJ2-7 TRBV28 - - CASTVVPRGREEQYF TGTGCCAGCACTGTTGTTCCCCGGGGTCGGGAAGAGCAGTACTTC
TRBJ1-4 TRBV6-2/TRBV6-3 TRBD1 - CASSYSQGTNEKLFF TGTGCCAGCAGTTACTCACAGGGGACTAATGAAAAACTGTTTTTT
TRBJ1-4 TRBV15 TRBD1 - CATSREGGRANEKLFF TGTGCCACCAGCAGAGAAGGGGGCAGAGCTAATGAAAAACTGTTTTTT
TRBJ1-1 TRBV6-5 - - CASTISQGTPEAFF TGTGCCAGCACGATATCACAGGGTACCCCTGAAGCTTTCTTT
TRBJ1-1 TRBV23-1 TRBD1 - CASSQSLGQMNTEAFF TGCGCCAGCAGTCAATCGCTGGGACAGATGAACACTGAAGCTTTCTTT
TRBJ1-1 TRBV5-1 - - CASTGGSTEAFF TGCGCCAGCACCGGGGGGAGCACTGAAGCTTTCTTT
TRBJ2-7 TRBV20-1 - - CSASNGRGPYEQYF TGCAGTGCTAGTAACGGGCGGGGGCCTTACGAGCAGTACTTC
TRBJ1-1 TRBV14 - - CASSQDQRVSAFF TGTGCCAGCAGCCAAGATCAGAGGGTCTCAGCTTTCTTT
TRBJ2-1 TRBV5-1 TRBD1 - CASSFAGGSYNEQFF TGCGCCAGCAGCTTCGCAGGGGGTAGTTACAATGAGCAGTTCTTC
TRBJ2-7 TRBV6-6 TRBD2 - CASSPSAGGSYEQYF TGTGCCAGCAGTCCATCAGCGGGAGGTAGTTACGAGCAGTACTTC
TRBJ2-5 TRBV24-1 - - CATSEGGPQETQYF TGTGCCACCAGTGAGGGGGGGCCCCAAGAGACCCAGTACTTC
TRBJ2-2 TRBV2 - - CASHLGAGATGELFF TGTGCCAGCCATCTAGGAGCAGGGGCCACCGGGGAGCTGTTTTTT
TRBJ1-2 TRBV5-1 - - CASTNQSGATTYGYTF TGCGCCAGCACCAATCAATCAGGGGCCACAACCTATGGCTACACCTTC
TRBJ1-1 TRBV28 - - CASSPIQGRVNTEAFF TGTGCCAGCAGTCCGATACAGGGTAGGGTAAACACTGAAGCTTTCTTT
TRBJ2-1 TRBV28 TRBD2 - CASSTAGGGQNEQFF TGTGCCAGCTCTACTGCGGGAGGGGGGCAGAATGAGCAGTTCTTC
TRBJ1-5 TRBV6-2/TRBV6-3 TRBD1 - CASSKLGQVQPQHF TGTGCCAGCAGTAAACTCGGACAGGTTCAGCCCCAGCATTTT
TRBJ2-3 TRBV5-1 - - CASSLALSIAAAGTDTQYF TGCGCCAGCAGCTTGGCTTTGTCTATAGCGGCAGCGGGTACAGATACGCAGTATTTT